This TCR beta chain was captured by sequencing in a study of T-cell memory formation after mild COVID-19 (dated by TCRdb to the early 2020s). For the study in its entirety: Most TCR sequence clusters were specific to one of the two donors. In a couple of donors, T-cell clones that expanded and contracted after mild COVID-19 were followed by sequencing TCRalpha and TCRbeta repertoires longitudinally. The cohort was made up of two young adult volunteers, one female and one male, who were previously healthy.

From V the trimming removes 4 bases and from J it removes 6 bases, while the gene matches leave 5 bases of the junction unaccounted for. CDR1 and CDR2 were assigned from the germline V gene as SGHTA and FQGTGA. The cysteine opens and the phenylalanine closes a CDR3 of 14 amino acids. Only the CDR3 region is kept as DNA, spanning 42 bases read in frame from base 1. Study-level results and caveats: Whether the second-wave clones peaking on day 37 were SARS-CoV-2 specific was not confirmed. Only a couple of mild cases were covered by the study, and larger cohorts that include severe cases with pre-infection samples were considered necessary. Clones that contracted from day 15 to 85 showed balanced CD4/CD8 phenotypes, whereas a second wave of clones that expanded from day 15 to 37 leaned towards CD4+. Contracting CD4+ clones appeared mostly in the CM and EM memory subsets, whereas CD8+ clones were enriched in EMRA. Some responding clones were detected in pre-infection memory, which suggested that pre-existing cross-reactive memory T cells had joined the SARS-CoV-2 response.

In this sample, this clonotype turned up many times. Its antigen target is currently unknown. There are no base qualities to consult, and no much larger clone falls within one base. Ficoll-Paque density gradient centrifugation was the method used to isolate PBMCs. Reads for this sample came from an Illumina NovaSeq 6000. TCRalpha and TCRbeta cDNA libraries were built by 5'RACE with constant-segment primers, adding sample barcodes and unique molecular identifiers. Trizol reagent was used to extract RNA from every sample. Libraries were amplified in two PCR steps, with a second sample barcode and Illumina TruSeq adapters added in the second step. Sequencing of the libraries was done on an Illumina NovaSeq, producing 2 x 150 bp paired-end reads. As for the original processing: With migec v1.2.7, reads were demultiplexed and then collapsed into UMI-guided consensus sequences. Using mixcr v2.1.11, the UMI consensuses were aligned to TRA and TRB V and J templates and assembled into clonotypes. Clonotypes were classified as expanded or contracted when called significant by both edgeR and NoisET, with noise models trained on biological replicates. edgeR calls used a false discovery rate-adjusted p below 0.01 and a log2 fold-change threshold of 1. PCA with hierarchical clustering of max-normalized trajectories of the 1000 most abundant clonotypes was used as exploratory dynamics analysis. Separately sequenced CD4+ and CD8+ repertoires were used to assign a CD4 or CD8 phenotype to each responding clone. TCRdb reworked the public reads: Q25 trimming with fastp, MiXCR clone assembly, productive beta chains retained. Duplicate CDR3 protein sequences are folded into a single record with the most common DNA and genes. TCRdb, not the authors, supplied the V and J calls. The sample table contains about 110,000 distinct CDR3 sequences; only one count was recorded for approximately 13% of them. The ten largest clones capture 27% of the sample.

The receptor's source is an adult woman who had mild COVID-19 (a few samples of this study predate the infection). The sample titles of this study are shuffled in the database, so cell type and time point are left out; the donor was told from shared clones. Specimen: PBMCs or a T cell subset sorted from them (not recorded which). The rearrangement combines TRBV7-3 with TRBJ2-1, with 8 bases in between that match TRBD1. The sequenced DNA is TGTGCCAGCAGCTCGACAGGGGTTGGCAATGAGCAGTTCTTC. It translates as CASSSTGVGNEQFF.